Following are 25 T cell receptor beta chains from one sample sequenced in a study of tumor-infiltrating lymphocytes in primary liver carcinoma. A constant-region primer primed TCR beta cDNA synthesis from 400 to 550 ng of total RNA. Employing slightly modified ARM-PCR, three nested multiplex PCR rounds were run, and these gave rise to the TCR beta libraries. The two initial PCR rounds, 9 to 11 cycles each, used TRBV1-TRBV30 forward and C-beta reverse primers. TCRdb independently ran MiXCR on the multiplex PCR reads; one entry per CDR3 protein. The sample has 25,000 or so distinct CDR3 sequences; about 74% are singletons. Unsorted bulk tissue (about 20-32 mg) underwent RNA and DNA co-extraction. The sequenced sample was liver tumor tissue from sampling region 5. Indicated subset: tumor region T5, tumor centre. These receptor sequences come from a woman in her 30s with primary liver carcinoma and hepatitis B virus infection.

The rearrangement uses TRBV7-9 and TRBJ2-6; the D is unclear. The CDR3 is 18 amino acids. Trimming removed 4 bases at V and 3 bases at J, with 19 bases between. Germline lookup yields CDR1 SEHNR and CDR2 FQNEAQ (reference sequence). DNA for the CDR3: TGTGCCAGCAGCTCATTAGGGAACTTCAGTTATGGGGCCAACGTCCTGACTTTC. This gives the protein CASSSLGNFSYGANVLTF. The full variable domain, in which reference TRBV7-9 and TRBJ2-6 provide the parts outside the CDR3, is DTGVSQNPRHKITKRGQNVTFRCDPISEHNRLYWYRQTLGQGPEFLTYFQNEAQLEKSRLLSDRFSAERPKGSFSTLEIQRTEQGDSAMYLCASSSLGNFSYGANVLTFGAGSRLTVL.

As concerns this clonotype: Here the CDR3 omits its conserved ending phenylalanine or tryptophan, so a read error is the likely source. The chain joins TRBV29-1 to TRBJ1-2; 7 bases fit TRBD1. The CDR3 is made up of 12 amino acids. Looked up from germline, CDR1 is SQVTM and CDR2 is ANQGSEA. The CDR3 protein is CSVSDRPYDYTL. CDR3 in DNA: TGCAGCGTTTCGGACAGGCCATATGACTACACCTTA.

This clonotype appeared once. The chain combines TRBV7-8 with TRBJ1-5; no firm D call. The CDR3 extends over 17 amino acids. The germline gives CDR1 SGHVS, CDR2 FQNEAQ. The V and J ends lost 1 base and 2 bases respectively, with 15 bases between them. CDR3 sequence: CASSLEYLGQGNQPQHF. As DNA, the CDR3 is TGTGCCAGCAGCTTAGAGTATCTAGGGCAGGGCAATCAGCCCCAGCATTTT.

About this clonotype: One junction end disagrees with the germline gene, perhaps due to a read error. Written as DNA, the CDR3 is TGTGCCAGCAGTTTAGCTGAGTTCGCGAACACCGGGGAGCTATTTTTT. Its translation is CASSLAEFANTGELFF. The chain has TRBV11-2 and TRBJ2-2, with TRBD2 as a possible D gene (5 bases). Germline CDR1 SGHAT, CDR2 FQNNGV. The CDR3 has 16 amino acids.

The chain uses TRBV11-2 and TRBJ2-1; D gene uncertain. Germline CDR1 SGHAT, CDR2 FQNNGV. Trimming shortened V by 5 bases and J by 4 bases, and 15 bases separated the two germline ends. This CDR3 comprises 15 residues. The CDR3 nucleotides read TGTGCCAGCAGCATGTCGGAGCGAGCTTACAATGAGCAGTTCTTC. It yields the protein CASSMSERAYNEQFF.

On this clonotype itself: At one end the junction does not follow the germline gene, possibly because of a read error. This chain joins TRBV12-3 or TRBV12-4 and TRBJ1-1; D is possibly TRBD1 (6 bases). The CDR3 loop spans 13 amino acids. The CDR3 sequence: CASSSRGDTEALF. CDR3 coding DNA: TGTGCCAGCAGTTCTAGAGGGGACACTGAAGCTTTGTTT.

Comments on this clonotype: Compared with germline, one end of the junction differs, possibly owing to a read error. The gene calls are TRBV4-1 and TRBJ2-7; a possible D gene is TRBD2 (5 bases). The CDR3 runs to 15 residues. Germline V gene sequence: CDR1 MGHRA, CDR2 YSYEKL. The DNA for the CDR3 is TGCGCCAGCATCCCTGCAGGAGGTGAAGTCGACGAACAGTACTTC. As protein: CASIPAGGEVDEQYF.

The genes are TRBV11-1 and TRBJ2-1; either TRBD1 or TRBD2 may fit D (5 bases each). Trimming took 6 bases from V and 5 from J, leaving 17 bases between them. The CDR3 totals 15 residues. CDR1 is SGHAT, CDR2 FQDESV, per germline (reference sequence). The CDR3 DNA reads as TGTGCCAGCAGGACCGGGGCTAGCTGTCACAATGAGCAGTTCTTC. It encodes CASRTGASCHNEQFF.

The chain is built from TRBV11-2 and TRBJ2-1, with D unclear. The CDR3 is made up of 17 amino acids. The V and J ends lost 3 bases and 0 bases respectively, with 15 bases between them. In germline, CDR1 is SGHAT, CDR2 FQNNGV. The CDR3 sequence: CASSFTPQRSSYNEQFF. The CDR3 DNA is TGTGCCAGCAGCTTTACCCCACAGAGGAGCTCCTACAATGAGCAGTTCTTC.

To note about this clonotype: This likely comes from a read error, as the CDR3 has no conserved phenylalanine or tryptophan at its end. In nucleotides, the CDR3 is TGCGCCAGCATTTTAGAAGGGGCCGATAGGGAGACCCAGTACATC. Its protein product is CASILEGADRETQYI. The genes are TRBV7-8 and TRBJ2-5, with a weak D call TRBD1 (5 bases). The germline V gene has CDR1 SGHVS and CDR2 FQNEAQ. CDR3 length equals 15 residues.

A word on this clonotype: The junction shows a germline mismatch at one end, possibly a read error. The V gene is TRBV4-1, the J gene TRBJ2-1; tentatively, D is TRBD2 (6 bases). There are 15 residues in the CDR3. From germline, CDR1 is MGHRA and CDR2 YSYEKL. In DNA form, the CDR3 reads TGCGCCGGCAGCCATAATGGTCTAGCGAGGGATGAGCAGTTCTTC. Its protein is CAGSHNGLARDEQFF.

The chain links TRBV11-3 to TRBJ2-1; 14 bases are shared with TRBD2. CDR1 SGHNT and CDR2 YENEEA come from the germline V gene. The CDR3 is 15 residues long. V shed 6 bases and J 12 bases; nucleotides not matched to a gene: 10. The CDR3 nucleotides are TGTGCCAGCAGTCGACTAGCGGGGGGGGGATATGGGCAGTTCTTC. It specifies CASSRLAGGGYGQFF.

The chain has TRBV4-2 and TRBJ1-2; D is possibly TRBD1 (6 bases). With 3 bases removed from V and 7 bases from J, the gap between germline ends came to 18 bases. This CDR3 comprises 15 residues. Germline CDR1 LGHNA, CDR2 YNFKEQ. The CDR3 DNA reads TGTGCCAGCAGCCATGAGGCGCAGGGGTACTGTGGCTACACCTTC. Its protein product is CASSHEAQGYCGYTF.

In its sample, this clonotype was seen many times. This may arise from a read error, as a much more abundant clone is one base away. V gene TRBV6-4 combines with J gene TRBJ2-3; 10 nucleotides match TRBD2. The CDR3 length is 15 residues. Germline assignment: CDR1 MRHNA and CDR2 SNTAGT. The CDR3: CASSAVAGGTDAQYF. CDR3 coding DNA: TGTGCCAGCAGTGCCGTAGCGGGGGGCACAGATGCGCAGTATTTT.

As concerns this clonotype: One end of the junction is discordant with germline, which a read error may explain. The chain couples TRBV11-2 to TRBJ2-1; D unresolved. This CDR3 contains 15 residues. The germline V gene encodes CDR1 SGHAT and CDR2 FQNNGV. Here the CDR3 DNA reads TGTGCCAGCAGCTTGTTGGAGCGAGCCAAGAATGAGGAGTTCTTC. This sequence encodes CASSLLERAKNEEFF. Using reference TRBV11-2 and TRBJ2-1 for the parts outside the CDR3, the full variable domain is EAGVAQSPRYKIIEKRQSVAFWCNPISGHATLYWYQQILGQGPKLLIQFQNNGVVDDSQLPKDRFSAERLKGVDSTLKIQPAKLEDSAVYLCASSLLERAKNEEFFGPGTRLTVL.

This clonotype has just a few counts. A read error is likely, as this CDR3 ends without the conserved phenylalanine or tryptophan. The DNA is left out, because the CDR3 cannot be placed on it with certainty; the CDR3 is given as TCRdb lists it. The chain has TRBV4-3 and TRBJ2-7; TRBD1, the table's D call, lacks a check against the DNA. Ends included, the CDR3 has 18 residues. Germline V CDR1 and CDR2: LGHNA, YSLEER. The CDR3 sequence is CASSQAVMGGHISYEQYL.

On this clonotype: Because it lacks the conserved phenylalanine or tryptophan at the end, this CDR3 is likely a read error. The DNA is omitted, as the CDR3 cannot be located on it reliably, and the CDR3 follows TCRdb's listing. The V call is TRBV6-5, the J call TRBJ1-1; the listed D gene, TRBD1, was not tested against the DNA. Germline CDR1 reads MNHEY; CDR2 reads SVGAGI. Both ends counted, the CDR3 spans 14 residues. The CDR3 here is CASRRQGQDTEALY.

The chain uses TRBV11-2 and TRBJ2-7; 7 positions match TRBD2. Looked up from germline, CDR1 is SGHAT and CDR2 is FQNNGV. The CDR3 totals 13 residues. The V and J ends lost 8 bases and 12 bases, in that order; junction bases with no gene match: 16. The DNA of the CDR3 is TGTGCCAGCGTCCTGTCTAGCGGATACAAGTGGTACTTC. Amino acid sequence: CASVLSSGYKWYF.

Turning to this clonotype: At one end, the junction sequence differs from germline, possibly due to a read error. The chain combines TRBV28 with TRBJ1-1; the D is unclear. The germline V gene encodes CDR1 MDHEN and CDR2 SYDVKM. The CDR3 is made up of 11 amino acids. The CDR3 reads CACSFGREAFF. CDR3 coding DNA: TGTGCCTGCAGTTTCGGACGGGAAGCTTTCTTT.

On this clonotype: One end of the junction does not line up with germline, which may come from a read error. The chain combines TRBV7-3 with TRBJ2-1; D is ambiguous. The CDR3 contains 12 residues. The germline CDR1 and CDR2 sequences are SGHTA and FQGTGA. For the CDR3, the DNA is TGTACCAGCAGCTTAACCACTTATGAGCAGTTCTTC. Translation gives CTSSLTTYEQFF. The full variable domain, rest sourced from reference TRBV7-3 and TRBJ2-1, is GAGVSQTPSNKVTEKGKYVELRCDPISGHTALYWYRQSLGQGPEFLIYFQGTGAADDSGLPNDRFFAVRPEGSVSTLKIQRTERGDSAVYLCTSSLTTYEQFFGPGTRLTVL.

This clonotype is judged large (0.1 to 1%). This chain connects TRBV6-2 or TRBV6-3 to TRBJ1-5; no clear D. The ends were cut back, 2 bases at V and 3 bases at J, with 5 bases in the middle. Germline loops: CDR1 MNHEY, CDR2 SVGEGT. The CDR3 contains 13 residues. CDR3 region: CASSYRDNQPQHF. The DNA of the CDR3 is TGTGCCAGCAGTTACCGGGACAATCAGCCCCAGCATTTT.

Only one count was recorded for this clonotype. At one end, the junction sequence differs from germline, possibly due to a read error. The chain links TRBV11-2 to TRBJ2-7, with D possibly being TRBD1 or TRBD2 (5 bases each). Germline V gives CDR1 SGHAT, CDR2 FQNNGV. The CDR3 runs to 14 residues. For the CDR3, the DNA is TGCGCCAGCAGCTTATGGGGCGGGCTTTACGAACAGTACTTC. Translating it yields CASSLWGGLYEQYF.

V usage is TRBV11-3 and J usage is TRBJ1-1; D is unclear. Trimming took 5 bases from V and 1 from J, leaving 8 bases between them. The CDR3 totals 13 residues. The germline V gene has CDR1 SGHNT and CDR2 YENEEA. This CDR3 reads CASSEDGNTEAFF. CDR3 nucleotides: TGTGCCAGCAGCGAGGACGGGAACACTGAAGCTTTCTTT.

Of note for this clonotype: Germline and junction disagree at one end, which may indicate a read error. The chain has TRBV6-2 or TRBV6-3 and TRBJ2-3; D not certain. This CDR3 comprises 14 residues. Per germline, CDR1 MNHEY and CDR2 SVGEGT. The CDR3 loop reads CASSYSNARGTNLF. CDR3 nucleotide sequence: TGTGCCAGCAGTTACTCGAACGCGCGAGGCACTAATCTTTTT.

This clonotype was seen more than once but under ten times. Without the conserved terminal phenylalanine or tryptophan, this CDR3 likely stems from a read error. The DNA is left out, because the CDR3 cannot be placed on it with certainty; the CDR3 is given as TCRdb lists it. This CDR3 is CASSEKGVGTEAFI. This chain joins TRBV2 and TRBJ1-1. The CDR3 has 14 amino acids, counting both end residues. The germline V gene encodes CDR1 SNHLY and CDR2 FYNNEI.